Listed below are T cell receptor beta chains from one sample, sequenced in a study of T cell responses to AZD1222 COVID-19 vaccine. Measured with immunoSEQ multiplex PCR; TCRdb has only the in-frame clones, and not every one. This table holds about 73,000 clones, around 89% found once. Sequenced material: peripheral blood, taken on day 0 of AZD1222 vaccination. These receptors were obtained from an adult in good health. The CDR3 runs from the conserved cysteine through the conserved F or W. Each record gives: D gene, clone size, J gene, V gene, CDR3 DNA, CDR3 protein. The D gene is left open where the match is weak. Size values are once, few and many counts, or a class for expanded clones, and some rows have none.

>-|-|TRBJ2-3|TRBV7-2
TGTGCCAGCAGCTTGGGAGGCAGCAGTCTCCGTACGCAGTATTTT
CASSLGGSSLRTQYF
>TRBD1|-|TRBJ2-7|TRBV3-1/TRBV3-2
TGTGCCAGCAGCCTTACCGGGACAGGGTTGAACGAGCAGTACTTC
CASSLTGTGLNEQYF
>-|-|TRBJ1-1|TRBV29-1
TGCAGCGTTGCCATGTCAGGGAGCACTGAAGCTTTCTTT
CSVAMSGSTEAFF
>-|-|TRBJ1-1|TRBV14
TGTGCCAGCAGCCAAGAGCTCACTGAAGCTTTCTTT
CASSQELTEAFF
>-|once|TRBJ1-6|TRBV19
TGTGCCAGTACTCGCGAGAGCTCCTATAATTCACCCCTCCACTTT
CASTRESSYNSPLHF
>-|-|TRBJ2-1|TRBV5-1
TGCGCCAGCAGCTTGGTTGGGGGCTCCTACAATGAGCAGTTCTTC
CASSLVGGSYNEQFF
>-|-|TRBJ1-1|TRBV28
TGTGCCAGCAGTTTGGGGTTTGGAGGGGGACCCATGAACACTGAAGCTTTCTTT
CASSLGFGGGPMNTEAFF
>-|-|TRBJ1-4|TRBV30
TGTGCCTGGACAGTAGACGAAGAAAAACTGTTTTTT
CAWTVDEEKLFF
>-|-|TRBJ1-3|TRBV5-1
TGCGCCAGCAGCTGGGGGACATCTGGAAACACCATATATTTT
CASSWGTSGNTIYF
>-|-|TRBJ2-6|TRBV5-1
TGCGCCAGCAGCCCACGAGACTCTGGGGCCAACGTCCTGACTTTC
CASSPRDSGANVLTF
>-|-|TRBJ2-7|TRBV12-3/TRBV12-4
TGTGCCAGCAGTTTCCAGGCGTCCGAGCAGTACTTC
CASSFQASEQYF
>-|-|TRBJ2-5|TRBV30
TGTGCCTGGAGTATAGACGGGGGGCTTCAAGAGACCCAGTACTTC
CAWSIDGGLQETQYF
>-|-|TRBJ1-1|TRBV15
TGTGCCACCAGCAGAGATCGGGCGGCGTATGAGATCACTGAAGCTTTCTTT
CATSRDRAAYEITEAFF
>-|-|TRBJ1-1|TRBV28
TGTGCCAGCAGGGGCTTGGTCACTGAAGCTTTCTTT
CASRGLVTEAFF
>-|once|TRBJ1-6|TRBV18
TGTGCCAGCTCAGAGGGAAATTCACCCCTCCACTTT
CASSEGNSPLHF
>-|-|TRBJ1-1|TRBV4-1
TGCGCCAGCAGCCAAGTAAGCGGTTTGTTCACTGAAGCTTTCTTT
CASSQVSGLFTEAFF
>-|once|TRBJ2-1|TRBV25-1
TGTGCCAGCAGTGATAGGGCCCCGAACAATGAGCAGTTCTTC
CASSDRAPNNEQFF
>-|-|TRBJ1-1|TRBV3-1/TRBV3-2
TGTGCCAGCAGCCAAGGAAGGAAGAACACTGAAGCTTTCTTT
CASSQGRKNTEAFF
>-|-|TRBJ2-7|TRBV7-2
TGTGCCAGCAGCTTAGACCCCGCGGGCAGGGGCTACGAGCAGTACTTC
CASSLDPAGRGYEQYF
>-|-|TRBJ1-1|TRBV18
TGTGCCAGCTCACGCCCGGTCGTAACAGGTGAAGCTTTCTTT
CASSRPVVTGEAFF
>-|-|TRBJ1-6|TRBV11-2
TGTGCCAGCAGCCGGGGAGGCACCGACCAAGCACCCCTCCACTTT
CASSRGGTDQAPLHF
>TRBD2|-|TRBJ2-1|TRBV5-6
TGTGCCAGCATCGATTGGACTAGCGGGACGGAGTTCTTC
CASIDWTSGTEFF
>TRBD1|-|TRBJ2-1|TRBV25-1
TGTGCCAGCAGTGAGGCTTACAGGGGCGAGCAGTTCTTC
CASSEAYRGEQFF
>TRBD1|-|TRBJ1-2|TRBV7-9
TGTGCCAGCAGCTTGGGACAGGGGGTGAGGAACTATGGCTACACCTTC
CASSLGQGVRNYGYTF
>-|-|TRBJ2-2|TRBV11-2
TGTGCCAGCAGCTCCGGCAGGAGACCCGGGGAGCTGTTTTTT
CASSSGRRPGELFF
>-|-|TRBJ2-7|TRBV7-9
TGTGCCAGCAGCTTATGGGCGGCAGGCTCCTACGAGCAGTACTTC
CASSLWAAGSYEQYF
>-|-|TRBJ1-5|TRBV15
TGTGCCACCAGGGTTCTGGACAGCCTTAATCAGCCCCAGCATTTT
CATRVLDSLNQPQHF